A single sample gave rise to the 25 T cell receptor beta chains below, sequenced in a study of shared clonotypes between healthy human individuals. This table comes from immunoSEQ multiplex PCR, and its TCRdb copy is limited to in-frame clones, with some not included. Seen here are around 2,000,000 clones, 95% observed once, and the top ten hold 0.13%. Input material: naive CD4+ T cells sorted from blood. Subset described: CD45RA+ positively selected. These receptors came from a man aged 18 to 29 in good health.

This clone showed up just once. The gene calls are TRBV11-3 and TRBJ2-1; D is perhaps TRBD1 or TRBD2 (5 bases each). The CDR3 has 16 residues. Trimming cost V 5 bases and J 0 bases, with 14 bases left between them. Germline V gives CDR1 SGHNT, CDR2 YENEEA. Written as DNA, the CDR3 is TGTGCCAGCAGCCTAGTGGGGGATCTCTCCTACAATGAGCAGTTCTTC. Amino acids: CASSLVGDLSYNEQFF.

This chain connects TRBV9 to TRBJ2-5; 9 nucleotides agree with TRBD1. The length of the CDR3 is 14 residues. Germline V lookup: CDR1 SGDLS, CDR2 YYNGEE. V lost 4 bases to trimming and J lost 1 base; unmatched junction nucleotides: 2. CDR3 nucleotides: TGTGCCAGCAGCTCGACAGGGGGCCAAGAGACCCAGTACTTC. Protein product: CASSSTGGQETQYF.

V and J are TRBV4-1 and TRBJ2-7, with TRBD1 as a possible D gene (5 bases). The CDR3 runs 14 residues. CDR1 is MGHRA, CDR2 YSYEKL, per germline. Trimming removed 1 base from V and 2 bases from J, with 9 bases in between. The CDR3 nucleotides are TGCGCCAGCAGCCAAGTGCCGACAGCCTACGAGCAGTACTTC. This translates into CASSQVPTAYEQYF.

The rearrangement links TRBV14 to TRBJ2-2; D might be TRBD2 (6 bases). The V gene lost 0 bases and the J gene lost 6 bases, with 14 bases spanning the gap. The CDR3 totals 16 residues. CDR1 SGHDN and CDR2 FVKESK come from the germline V gene. CDR3 nucleotides: TGTGCCAGCAGCCAAGATCCGACTAGTTGGGCCGGGGAGCTGTTTTTT. Its translation is CASSQDPTSWAGELFF. The full variable domain, in which reference TRBV14 and TRBJ2-2 provide the parts outside the CDR3, is EAGVTQFPSHSVIEKGQTVTLRCDPISGHDNLYWYRRVMGKEIKFLLHFVKESKQDESGMPNNRFLAERTGGTYSTLKVQPAELEDSGVYFCASSQDPTSWAGELFFGEGSRLTVL.

The chain employs TRBV25-1 and TRBJ1-1; D might be TRBD1 (5 bases). This CDR3 contains 15 residues. CDR1 MGHDK and CDR2 SYGVNS come from the germline V gene. The V gene lost 1 base and the J gene lost 4 bases, with 13 bases spanning the gap. CDR3 protein: CASSEWVQGGTEAFF. As DNA, the CDR3 is TGTGCCAGCAGTGAATGGGTCCAGGGAGGCACTGAAGCTTTCTTT. Full variable domain (remainder filled in from reference TRBV25-1 and TRBJ1-1): EADIYQTPRYLVIGTGKKITLECSQTMGHDKMYWYQQDPGMELHLIHYSYGVNSTEKGDLSSESTVSRIRTEHFPLTLESARPSHTSQYLCASSEWVQGGTEAFFGQGTRLTVV.

V is TRBV7-9 and J is TRBJ2-2, with D perhaps TRBD1 (6 bases). V was cut by 3 bases and J by 5 bases, with 13 bases left in between. Germline lookup yields CDR1 SEHNR and CDR2 FQNEAQ (reference sequence). The CDR3 runs to 15 residues. For the CDR3, the DNA is TGTGCCAGCAGCTTTTTGGGGGCAGGAACCGGGGAGCTGTTTTTT. As protein: CASSFLGAGTGELFF.

The V and J genes are TRBV4-1 and TRBJ1-4, with D maybe TRBD1 (5 bases). The V end lost 1 base, the J end lost 0 bases, and 9 bases lay between the germline ends. Germline V CDR1 and CDR2: MGHRA, YSYEKL. The CDR3 extends over 16 amino acids. The CDR3 DNA sequence: TGCGCCAGCAGCCAAGGGACAAAAACAACTAATGAAAAACTGTTTTTT. It is translated as CASSQGTKTTNEKLFF.

The V call is TRBV18, the J call TRBJ2-7; no clear D. Germline values: CDR1 KGHSH, CDR2 LQKENI. Trimming shortened V by 1 base and J by 6 bases, and 10 bases separated the two germline ends. This CDR3 comprises 13 residues. The CDR3 DNA is TGTGCCAGCTCACCACGATCAGTTAGCGAGCAGTACTTC. It specifies CASSPRSVSEQYF.

The chain couples TRBV6-5 to TRBJ2-2, with D unresolved. This CDR3 region has 15 residues. V lost 0 bases and J lost 0, with 5 bases in between. Germline CDR1 reads MNHEY; CDR2 reads SVGAGI. The CDR3 protein is CASSYSRSNTGELFF. The CDR3 DNA reads TGTGCCAGCAGTTACTCTAGGTCGAACACCGGGGAGCTGTTTTTT.

The chain combines TRBV6-6 with TRBJ1-5; no firm D call. Trimming stripped 7 bases from V and 0 bases from J, with 16 bases between. The CDR3 extends over 16 amino acids. The germline V gene has CDR1 MNHNY and CDR2 SVGAGI (reference sequence). DNA for the CDR3: TGTGCCAGCACGCATTGGTGGCCTGATAGCAATCAGCCCCAGCATTTT. Translated: CASTHWWPDSNQPQHF.

This chain joins TRBV2 and TRBJ2-2, with D tentatively TRBD1 or TRBD2 (5 bases each). Germline V gene sequence: CDR1 SNHLY, CDR2 FYNNEI. Trimming removed 8 bases at V and 6 bases at J, with 13 bases between. This CDR3 comprises 13 residues. The CDR3 is CASGSGTAGELFF. DNA for the CDR3: TGTGCCAGCGGTTCAGGGACGGCCGGGGAGCTGTTTTTT.

The chain is built from TRBV19 and TRBJ2-2, with D perhaps matching TRBD2 (6 bases). Germline CDR1 reads LNHDA; CDR2 reads SQIVND (reference sequence). This CDR3 comprises 15 residues. Trimming removed 9 bases at V and 5 bases at J, with 19 bases between. CDR3 loop: CASRTGTWATGELFF. In DNA, the CDR3 is TGTGCCAGCAGGACCGGGACTTGGGCGACCGGGGAGCTGTTTTTT. Full variable domain (rest looked up from reference TRBV19 and TRBJ2-2): DGGITQSPKYLFRKEGQNVTLSCEQNLNHDAMYWYRQDPGQGLRLIYYSQIVNDFQKGDIAEGYSVSREKKESFPLTVTSAQKNPTAFYLCASRTGTWATGELFFGEGSRLTVL.

The CDR3 loop is CASSRLATGFAEAFF. Here the CDR3 DNA reads TGTGCCAGCAGCCGCCTCGCTACAGGGTTCGCTGAAGCTTTCTTT. The rearrangement links TRBV14 to TRBJ1-1; maybe TRBD1 (6 bases). CDR3 size: 15 residues. V lost 4 bases to trimming and J lost 6 bases, with 18 bases between them. Germline V gives CDR1 SGHDN, CDR2 FVKESK.

This sequence joins TRBV7-9 and TRBJ2-1; no clear D. Germline assignment: CDR1 SEHNR and CDR2 FQNEAQ (reference sequence). Trimming shortened V by 7 bases and J by 7 bases, and 26 bases separated the two germline ends. This CDR3 comprises 17 residues. The CDR3 spells CASTPLGRASGENEQFF. As DNA, the CDR3 is TGTGCCAGCACCCCCCTAGGTAGGGCCTCGGGTGAGAATGAGCAGTTCTTC. Full variable domain (rest looked up from reference TRBV7-9 and TRBJ2-1): DTGVSQNPRHKITKRGQNVTFRCDPISEHNRLYWYRQTLGQGPEFLTYFQNEAQLEKSRLLSDRFSAERPKGSFSTLEIQRTEQGDSAMYLCASTPLGRASGENEQFFGPGTRLTVL.

The chain recombines TRBV6-1 with TRBJ1-5; tentatively, D is TRBD1 (5 bases). Germline loops: CDR1 MNHNS, CDR2 SASEGT. The CDR3 totals 16 residues. V was pared by 2 bases and J by 4 bases, with 15 bases between. The CDR3 here is CASSERDLPTNQPQHF. The CDR3 DNA reads as TGTGCCAGCAGTGAACGGGACCTCCCCACAAATCAGCCCCAGCATTTT.

Notes on this clone: In the same sample, other DNA sequences code for this CDR3. J is TRBJ2-5 and V is TRBV28; tentatively, D is TRBD1 or TRBD2 (6 bases each). This CDR3 is built from 12 residues. The germline V gene encodes CDR1 MDHEN and CDR2 SYDVKM. With 6 bases removed from V and 5 bases from J, the gap between germline ends came to 10 bases. The CDR3 loop is CASSGGWETQYF. DNA for the CDR3: TGTGCCAGCAGCGGGGGCTGGGAGACCCAGTACTTC. Full variable domain (outside the CDR3, taken from reference TRBV28 and TRBJ2-5): DVKVTQSSRYLVKRTGEKVFLECVQDMDHENMFWYRQDPGLGLRLIYFSYDVKMKEKGDIPEGYSVSREKKERFSLILESASTNQTSMYLCASSGGWETQYFGPGTRLLVL.

The chain has TRBV2 and TRBJ1-5; no definite D call. V lost 0 bases, J lost 6 bases, and 6 bases lay in between. Looked up from germline, CDR1 is SNHLY and CDR2 is FYNNEI. This CDR3 spans 13 amino acids. The CDR3 coding sequence is TGTGCCAGCAGTGAAGCCCTTCTTCAGCCCCAGCATTTT. Protein: CASSEALLQPQHF.

The genes are TRBV9 and TRBJ1-3; tentatively, D is TRBD1 (6 bases). The V end lost 2 bases, the J end lost 0 bases, and 12 bases lay between the germline ends. The germline gives CDR1 SGDLS, CDR2 YYNGEE. CDR3 length: 16 amino acids. In DNA form, the CDR3 reads TGTGCCAGCAGCGTTGGGGGCATCCGCTCTGGAAACACCATATATTTT. Its translation: CASSVGGIRSGNTIYF. Looking up the rest from reference TRBV9 and TRBJ1-3 gives the full variable domain: DSGVTQTPKHLITATGQRVTLRCSPRSGDLSVYWYQQSLDQGLQFLIQYYNGEERAKGNILERFSAQQFPDLHSELNLSSLELGDSALYFCASSVGGIRSGNTIYFGEGSWLTVV.

The genes are TRBV6-1 and TRBJ2-3, with 9 bases identical to TRBD2. The CDR3 runs 15 residues. Germline trimming cut 3 bases from V and 4 bases from J; bases unmatched to any gene: 5. Germline V gene lookup returns CDR1 MNHNS and CDR2 SASEGT. The CDR3 protein is CASSDRRGGSDTQYF. The CDR3 bases are TGTGCCAGCAGTGATCGGCGGGGGGGCTCAGATACGCAGTATTTT.

This clone was seen only once. The chain couples TRBV10-3 to TRBJ1-1, with TRBD1 as a possible D gene (5 bases). The V gene's germline CDR1 is ENHRY and CDR2 SYGVKD. The CDR3 is made up of 13 amino acids. Trimming left V 0 bases short and J 11 bases short, with 13 bases between. DNA of the CDR3: TGTGCCATCAGTGAGTCCGGGACTCAAGGGGCTTTCTTT. It is translated as CAISESGTQGAFF.

The CDR3 region is CASRQQSSGNTIYF. DNA for the CDR3: TGTGCCAGCAGACAACAGAGCTCTGGAAACACCATATATTTT. V is TRBV28 and J is TRBJ1-3, with D unresolved. Looked up from germline, CDR1 is MDHEN and CDR2 is SYDVKM. The V gene lost 6 bases and the J gene lost 0 bases, with 9 bases spanning the gap. The CDR3 consists of 14 residues.

On this clone itself: A read error is possible here, since a much larger clone lies one base away. Other nucleotide sequences from this sample produce the same CDR3. The rearrangement joins TRBV2 to TRBJ1-1, with a weak D call TRBD1 (6 bases). The V end was cut by 2 bases, the J end by 5 bases, with 6 bases between. This CDR3 is built from 12 residues. Germline V lookup: CDR1 SNHLY, CDR2 FYNNEI. The CDR3 coding sequence is TGTGCCAGCAGTGAACAGGGGACTGAAGCTTTCTTT. This encodes CASSEQGTEAFF. Looking up the rest from reference TRBV2 and TRBJ1-1 gives the full variable domain: EPEVTQTPSHQVTQMGQEVILRCVPISNHLYFYWYRQILGQKVEFLVSFYNNEISEKSEIFDDQFSVERPDGSNFTLKIRSTKLEDSAMYFCASSEQGTEAFFGQGTRLTVV.

The chain combines TRBV11-2 with TRBJ2-7; D not resolved. The CDR3 is 13 amino acids. CDR1 and CDR2 from the germline V gene are SGHAT and FQNNGV. V was pared by 2 bases and J by 2 bases, with 7 bases between. The CDR3 reads CASSLRSTYEQYF. The CDR3 DNA is TGTGCCAGCAGCTTAAGGTCAACCTACGAGCAGTACTTC.

The genes are TRBV7-9 and TRBJ2-7, with 9 bases fitting TRBD2. V lost 1 base to trimming and J lost 5 bases; unmatched junction nucleotides: 12. The CDR3 length is 17 residues. Germline V gene sequence: CDR1 SEHNR, CDR2 FQNEAQ (reference sequence). In nucleotides, the CDR3 is TGTGCCAGCAGCTTAGGTCGGCTAGCGGGACATAAAGACGAGCAGTACTTC. It encodes CASSLGRLAGHKDEQYF.

This sequence joins TRBV6-1 and TRBJ1-6; a weak D match, TRBD1 (5 bases). This CDR3 has 13 amino acids. Per germline, CDR1 MNHNS and CDR2 SASEGT. V was shortened by 7 bases and J by 2 bases, with 6 bases between the two germline ends. The CDR3 sequence is CASTQAYNSPLHF. The CDR3 nucleotides read TGTGCCAGCACACAGGCCTATAATTCACCCCTCCACTTT.